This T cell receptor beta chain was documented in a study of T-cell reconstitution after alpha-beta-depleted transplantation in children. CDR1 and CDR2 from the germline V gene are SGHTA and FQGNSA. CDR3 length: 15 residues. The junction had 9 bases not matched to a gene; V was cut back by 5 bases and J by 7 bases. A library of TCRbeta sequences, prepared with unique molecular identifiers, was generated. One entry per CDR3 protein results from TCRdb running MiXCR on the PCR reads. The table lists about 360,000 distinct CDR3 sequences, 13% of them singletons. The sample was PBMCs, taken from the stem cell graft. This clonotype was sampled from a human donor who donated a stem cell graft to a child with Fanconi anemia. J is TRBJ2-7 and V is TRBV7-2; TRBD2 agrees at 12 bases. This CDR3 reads CASSPRLAGAGEQYF. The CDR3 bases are TGTGCCAGCAGCCCCAGACTAGCGGGGGCCGGTGAGCAGTACTTC.